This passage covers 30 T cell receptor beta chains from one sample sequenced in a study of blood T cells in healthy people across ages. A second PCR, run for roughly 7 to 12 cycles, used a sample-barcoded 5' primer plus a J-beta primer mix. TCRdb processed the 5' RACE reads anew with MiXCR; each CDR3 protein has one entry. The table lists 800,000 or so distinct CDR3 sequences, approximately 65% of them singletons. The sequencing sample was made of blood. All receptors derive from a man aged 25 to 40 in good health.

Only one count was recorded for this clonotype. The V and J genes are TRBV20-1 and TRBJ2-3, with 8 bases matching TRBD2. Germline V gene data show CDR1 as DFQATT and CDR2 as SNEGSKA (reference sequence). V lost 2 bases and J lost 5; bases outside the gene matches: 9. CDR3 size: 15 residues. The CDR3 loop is CSARSRRGGVDTQYF. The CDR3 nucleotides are TGCAGTGCTAGATCGCGACGGGGGGGCGTAGATACGCAGTATTTT.

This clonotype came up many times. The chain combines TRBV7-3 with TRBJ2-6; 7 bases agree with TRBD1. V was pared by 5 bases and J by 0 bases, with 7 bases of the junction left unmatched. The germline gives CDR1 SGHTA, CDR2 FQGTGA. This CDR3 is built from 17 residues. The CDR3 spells CASSPLTGSSGANVLTF. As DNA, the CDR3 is TGTGCCAGCAGCCCTCTGACAGGGTCCTCTGGGGCCAACGTCCTGACTTTC.

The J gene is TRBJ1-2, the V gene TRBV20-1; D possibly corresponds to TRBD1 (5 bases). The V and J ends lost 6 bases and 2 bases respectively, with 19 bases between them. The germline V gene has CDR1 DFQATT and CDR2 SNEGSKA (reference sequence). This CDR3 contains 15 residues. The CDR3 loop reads CSAAGGGLLNYGYTF. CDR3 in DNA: TGCAGTGCAGCTGGGGGAGGGCTCTTGAACTATGGCTACACCTTC.

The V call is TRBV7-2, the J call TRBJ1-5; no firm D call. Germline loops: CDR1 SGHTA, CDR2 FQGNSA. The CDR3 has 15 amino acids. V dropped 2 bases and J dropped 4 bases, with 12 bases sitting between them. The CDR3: CASSLFAQSNQPQHF. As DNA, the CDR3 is TGTGCCAGCAGCTTATTCGCCCAGTCAAATCAGCCCCAGCATTTT.

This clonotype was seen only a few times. CDR3 in amino acids: CSASHGGETQYF. CDR3 DNA: TGCAGTGCTAGTCACGGGGGAGAGACCCAGTACTTC. The chain uses TRBV20-1 and TRBJ2-5, with D possibly being TRBD2 (6 bases). The CDR3 loop spans 12 amino acids. CDR1 DFQATT and CDR2 SNEGSKA come from the germline V gene (reference sequence). Trimming took off 3 bases at V and 4 bases at J, with 9 bases between the two ends.

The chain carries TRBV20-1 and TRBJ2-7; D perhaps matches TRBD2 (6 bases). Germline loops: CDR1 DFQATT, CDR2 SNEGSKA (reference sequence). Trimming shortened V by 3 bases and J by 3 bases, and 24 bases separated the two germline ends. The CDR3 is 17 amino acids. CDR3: CSARGGPGQSWNYEQYF. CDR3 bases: TGCAGTGCTAGGGGGGGACCGGGCCAAAGTTGGAACTACGAGCAGTACTTC.

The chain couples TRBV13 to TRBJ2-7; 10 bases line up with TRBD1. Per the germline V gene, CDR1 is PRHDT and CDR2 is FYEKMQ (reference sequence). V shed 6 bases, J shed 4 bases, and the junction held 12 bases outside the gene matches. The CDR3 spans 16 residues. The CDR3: CASSPPMGQGTYEQYF. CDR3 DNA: TGTGCCAGCAGTCCCCCAATGGGACAGGGGACGTACGAGCAGTACTTC.

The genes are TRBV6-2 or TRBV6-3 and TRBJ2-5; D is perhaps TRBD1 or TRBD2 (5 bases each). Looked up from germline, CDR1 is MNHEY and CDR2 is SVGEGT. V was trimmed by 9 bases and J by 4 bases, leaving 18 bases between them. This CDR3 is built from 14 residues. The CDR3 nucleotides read TGTGCCAGTTGTCGGGCAGGGACCGGAGAGACCCAGTACTTC. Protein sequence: CASCRAGTGETQYF.

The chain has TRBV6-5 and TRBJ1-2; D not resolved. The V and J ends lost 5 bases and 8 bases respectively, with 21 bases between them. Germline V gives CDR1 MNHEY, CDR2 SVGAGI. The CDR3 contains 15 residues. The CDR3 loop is CASSPPLIPGGGYTF. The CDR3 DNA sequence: TGTGCCAGCAGTCCCCCCTTGATCCCCGGTGGGGGCTACACCTTC.

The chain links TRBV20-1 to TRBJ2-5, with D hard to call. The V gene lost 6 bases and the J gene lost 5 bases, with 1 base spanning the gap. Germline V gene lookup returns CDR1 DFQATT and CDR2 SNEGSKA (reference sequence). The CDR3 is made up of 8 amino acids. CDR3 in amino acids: CSAETQYF. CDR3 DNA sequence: TGCAGTGCCGAGACCCAGTACTTC.

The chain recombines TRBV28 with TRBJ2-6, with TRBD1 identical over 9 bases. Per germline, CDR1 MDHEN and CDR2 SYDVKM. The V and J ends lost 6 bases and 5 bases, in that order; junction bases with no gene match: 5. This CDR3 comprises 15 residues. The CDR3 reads CASRGDRERANVLTF. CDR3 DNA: TGTGCCAGCAGAGGGGACAGGGAACGGGCCAACGTCCTGACTTTC.

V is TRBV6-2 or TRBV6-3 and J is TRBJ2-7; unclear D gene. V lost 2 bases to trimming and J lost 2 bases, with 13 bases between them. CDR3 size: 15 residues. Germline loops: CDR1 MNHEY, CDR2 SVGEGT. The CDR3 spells CASSYRAYLTYEQYF. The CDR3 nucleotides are TGTGCCAGCAGTTACAGGGCCTATCTAACCTACGAGCAGTACTTC.

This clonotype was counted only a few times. The DNA of the CDR3 is TGCAGCGTTGAAGCTCAAGGACTAGCGGGGAGTCGCACAGATACGCAGTATTTT. Translated, it gives CSVEAQGLAGSRTDTQYF. The rearrangement links TRBV29-1 to TRBJ2-3; 12 bases line up with TRBD2. The ends lost 1 base at V and 1 base at J; junction bases unmatched: 9. Per germline, CDR1 SQVTM and CDR2 ANQGSEA. The CDR3 has 18 residues.

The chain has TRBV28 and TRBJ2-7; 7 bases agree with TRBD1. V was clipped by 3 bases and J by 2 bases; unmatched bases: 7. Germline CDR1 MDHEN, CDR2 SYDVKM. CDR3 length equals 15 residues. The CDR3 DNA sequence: TGTGCCAGCAGTTTCCCCCGGGACAGTACCTACGAGCAGTACTTC. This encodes CASSFPRDSTYEQYF.

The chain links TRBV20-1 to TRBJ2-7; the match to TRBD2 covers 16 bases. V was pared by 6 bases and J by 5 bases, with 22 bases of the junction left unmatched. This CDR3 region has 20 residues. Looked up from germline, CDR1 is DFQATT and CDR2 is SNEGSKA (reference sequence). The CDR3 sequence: CSAPLPGLAGGTSSYNEQYF. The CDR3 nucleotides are TGCAGTGCCCCCCTCCCGGGACTAGCGGGGGGGACGAGCTCCTACAACGAGCAGTACTTC.

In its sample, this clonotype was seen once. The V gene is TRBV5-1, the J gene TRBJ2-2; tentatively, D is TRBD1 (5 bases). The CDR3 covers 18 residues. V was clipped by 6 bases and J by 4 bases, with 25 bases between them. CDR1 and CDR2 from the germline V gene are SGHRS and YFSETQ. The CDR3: CASTLEGRQGSGTGELFF. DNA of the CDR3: TGCGCCAGCACCCTCGAAGGGCGGCAGGGATCGGGCACCGGGGAGCTGTTTTTT.

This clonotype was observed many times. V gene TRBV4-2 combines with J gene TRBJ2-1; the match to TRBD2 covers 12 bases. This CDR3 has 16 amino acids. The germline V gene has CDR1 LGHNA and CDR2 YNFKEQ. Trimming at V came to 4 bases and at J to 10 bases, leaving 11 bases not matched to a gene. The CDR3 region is CASSRKTSGGSSEQFF. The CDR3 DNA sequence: TGTGCCAGCAGCCGCAAAACTAGCGGGGGGTCCTCGGAGCAGTTCTTC.

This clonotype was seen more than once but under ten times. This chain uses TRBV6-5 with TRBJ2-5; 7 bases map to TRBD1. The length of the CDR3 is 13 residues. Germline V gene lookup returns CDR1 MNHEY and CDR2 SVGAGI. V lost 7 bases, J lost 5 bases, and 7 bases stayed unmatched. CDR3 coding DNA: TGTGCCAGCATAAGGACAGGCGGGGAGACCCAGTACTTC. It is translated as CASIRTGGETQYF.

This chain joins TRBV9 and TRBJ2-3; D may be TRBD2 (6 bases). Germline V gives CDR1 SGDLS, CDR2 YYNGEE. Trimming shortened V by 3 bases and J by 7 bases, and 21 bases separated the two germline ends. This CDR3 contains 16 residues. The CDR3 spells CASSAPGGMGQNTQYF. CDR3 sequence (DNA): TGTGCCAGCAGCGCCCCAGGAGGGATGGGGCAGAATACGCAGTATTTT. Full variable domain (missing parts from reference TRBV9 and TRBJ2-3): DSGVTQTPKHLITATGQRVTLRCSPRSGDLSVYWYQQSLDQGLQFLIQYYNGEERAKGNILERFSAQQFPDLHSELNLSSLELGDSALYFCASSAPGGMGQNTQYFGPGTRLTVL.

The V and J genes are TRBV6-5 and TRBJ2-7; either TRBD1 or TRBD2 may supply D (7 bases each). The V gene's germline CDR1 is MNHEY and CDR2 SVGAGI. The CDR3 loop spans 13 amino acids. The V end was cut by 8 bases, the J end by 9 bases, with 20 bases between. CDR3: CASGQIQGGRQYF. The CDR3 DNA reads TGTGCCAGCGGCCAAATCCAGGGGGGGAGGCAGTACTTC.

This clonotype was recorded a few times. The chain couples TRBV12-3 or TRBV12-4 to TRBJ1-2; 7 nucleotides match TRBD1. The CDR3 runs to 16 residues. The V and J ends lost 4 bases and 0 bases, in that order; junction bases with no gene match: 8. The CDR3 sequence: CASSSRQGQANYGYTF. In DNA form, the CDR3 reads TGTGCCAGCAGTTCCCGACAGGGCCAAGCTAACTATGGCTACACCTTC.

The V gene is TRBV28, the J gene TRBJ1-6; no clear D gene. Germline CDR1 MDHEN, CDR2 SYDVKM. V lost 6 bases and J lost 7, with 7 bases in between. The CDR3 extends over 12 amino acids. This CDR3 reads CASRSHNSPLHF. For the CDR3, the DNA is TGTGCCAGCAGGTCCCACAATTCACCCCTCCACTTT.

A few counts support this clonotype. The CDR3 is CASSLRRTSTDTQYF. The CDR3, as DNA: TGTGCCAGCAGCTTAAGACGGACTAGCACAGATACGCAGTATTTT. The gene calls are TRBV7-2 and TRBJ2-3, with D perhaps TRBD2 (5 bases). The CDR3 runs 15 residues. V was pared by 2 bases and J by 0 bases, with 9 bases between. CDR1 and CDR2 from the germline V gene are SGHTA and FQGNSA. Supplemented by reference TRBV7-2 and TRBJ2-3, the full variable domain reads GAGVSQSPSNKVTEKGKDVELRCDPISGHTALYWYRQSLGQGLEFLIYFQGNSAPDKSGLPSDRFSAERTGGSVSTLTIQRTQQEDSAVYLCASSLRRTSTDTQYFGPGTRLTVL.

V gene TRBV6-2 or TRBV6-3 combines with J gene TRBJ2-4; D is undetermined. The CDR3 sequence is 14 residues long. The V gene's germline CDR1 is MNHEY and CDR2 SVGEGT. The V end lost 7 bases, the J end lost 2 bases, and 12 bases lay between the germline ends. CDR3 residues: CASTLTRTKNIQYF. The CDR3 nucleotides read TGTGCCAGCACCTTGACAAGAACCAAAAACATTCAGTACTTC.

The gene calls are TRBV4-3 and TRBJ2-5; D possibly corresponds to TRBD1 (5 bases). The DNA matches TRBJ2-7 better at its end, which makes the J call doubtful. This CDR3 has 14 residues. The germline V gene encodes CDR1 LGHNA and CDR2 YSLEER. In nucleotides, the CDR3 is TGCGCCAGCAGCCAAGAAGAGCAGGGCTACGAGCAGTACTTC. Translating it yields CASSQEEQGYEQYF.

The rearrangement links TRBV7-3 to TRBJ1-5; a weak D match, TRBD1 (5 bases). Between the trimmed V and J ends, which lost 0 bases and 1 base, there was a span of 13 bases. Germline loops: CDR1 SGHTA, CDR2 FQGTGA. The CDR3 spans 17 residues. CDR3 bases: TGTGCCAGCAGCTTAACGTTTCCGGGGCTGAGCAATCAGCCCCAGCATTTT. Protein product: CASSLTFPGLSNQPQHF.

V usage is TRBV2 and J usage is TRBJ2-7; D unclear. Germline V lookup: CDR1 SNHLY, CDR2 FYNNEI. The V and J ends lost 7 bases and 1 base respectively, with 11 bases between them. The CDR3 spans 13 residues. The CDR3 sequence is CASMQVPSYEQYF. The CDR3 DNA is TGTGCCAGCATGCAGGTGCCTTCCTACGAGCAGTACTTC.

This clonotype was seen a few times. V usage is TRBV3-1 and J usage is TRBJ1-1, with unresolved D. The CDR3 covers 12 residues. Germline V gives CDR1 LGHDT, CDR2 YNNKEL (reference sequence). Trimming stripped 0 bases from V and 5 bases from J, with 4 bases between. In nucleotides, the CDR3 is TGTGCCAGCAGCCAAGATTGGACTGAAGCTTTCTTT. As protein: CASSQDWTEAFF.

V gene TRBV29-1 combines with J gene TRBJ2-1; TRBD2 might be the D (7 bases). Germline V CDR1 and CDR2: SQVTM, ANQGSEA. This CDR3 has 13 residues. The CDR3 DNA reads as TGCAGTTACAGGGAGGGCACCTACAATGAGCAGTTCTTC. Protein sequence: CSYREGTYNEQFF.

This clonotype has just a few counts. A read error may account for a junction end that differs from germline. CDR3 in DNA: TGTGCCATCAGTCCCGGGACTAGCTCCAACGAGCAGTACTTC. Its protein product is CAISPGTSSNEQYF. The chain employs TRBV10-3 and TRBJ2-7; 9 bases line up with TRBD2. Germline V gene data show CDR1 as ENHRY and CDR2 as SYGVKD. This CDR3 comprises 14 residues.